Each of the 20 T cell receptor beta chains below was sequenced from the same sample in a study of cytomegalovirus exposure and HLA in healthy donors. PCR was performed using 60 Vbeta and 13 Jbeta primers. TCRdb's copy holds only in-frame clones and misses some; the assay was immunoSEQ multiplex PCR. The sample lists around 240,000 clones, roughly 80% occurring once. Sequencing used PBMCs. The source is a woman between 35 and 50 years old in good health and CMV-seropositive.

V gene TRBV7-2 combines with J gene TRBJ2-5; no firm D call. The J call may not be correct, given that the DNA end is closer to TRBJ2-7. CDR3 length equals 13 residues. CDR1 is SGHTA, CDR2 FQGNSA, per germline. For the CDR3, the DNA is TGTGCCAGCAGCTCTAATGGGGCCTACGAGCAGTACTTC. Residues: CASSSNGAYEQYF.

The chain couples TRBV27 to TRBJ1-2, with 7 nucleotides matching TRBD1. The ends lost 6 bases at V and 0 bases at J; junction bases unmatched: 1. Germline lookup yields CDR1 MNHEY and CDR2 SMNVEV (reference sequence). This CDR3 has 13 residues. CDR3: CASRQGANYGYTF. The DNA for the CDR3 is TGTGCCAGCAGGCAGGGGGCTAACTATGGCTACACCTTC.

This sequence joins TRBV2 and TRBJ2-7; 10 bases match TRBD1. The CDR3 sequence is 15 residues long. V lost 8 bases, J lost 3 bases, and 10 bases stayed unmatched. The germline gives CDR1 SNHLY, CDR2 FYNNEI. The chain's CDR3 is CASSRGRTGGYEQYF. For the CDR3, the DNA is TGTGCCAGCTCCAGAGGGAGGACAGGGGGCTACGAGCAGTACTTC.

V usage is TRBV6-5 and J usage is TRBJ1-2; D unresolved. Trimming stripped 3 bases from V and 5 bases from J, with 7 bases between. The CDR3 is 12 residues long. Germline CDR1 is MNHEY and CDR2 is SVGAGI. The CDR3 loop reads CASSYRGYGYTF. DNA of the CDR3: TGTGCCAGCAGTTATCGGGGATATGGCTACACCTTC.

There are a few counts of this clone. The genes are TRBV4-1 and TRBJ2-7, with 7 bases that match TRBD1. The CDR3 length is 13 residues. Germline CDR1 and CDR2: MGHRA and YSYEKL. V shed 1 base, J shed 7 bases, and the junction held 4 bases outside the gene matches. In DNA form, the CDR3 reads TGCGCCAGCAGCCAAGCGTACAGGGGTGAGCAGTACTTC. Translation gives CASSQAYRGEQYF.

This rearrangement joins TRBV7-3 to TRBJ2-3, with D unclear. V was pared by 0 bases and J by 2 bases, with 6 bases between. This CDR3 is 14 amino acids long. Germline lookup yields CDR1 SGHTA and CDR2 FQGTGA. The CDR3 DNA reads TGTGCCAGCAGCTTAACTGGCCCCACAGATACGCAGTATTTT. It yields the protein CASSLTGPTDTQYF. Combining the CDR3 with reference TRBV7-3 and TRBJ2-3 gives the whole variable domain GAGVSQTPSNKVTEKGKYVELRCDPISGHTALYWYRQSLGQGPEFLIYFQGTGAADDSGLPNDRFFAVRPEGSVSTLKIQRTERGDSAVYLCASSLTGPTDTQYFGPGTRLTVL.

This chain's CDR3 is CASSLSSDTQYF. As DNA, the CDR3 is TGTGCCAGCAGCCTAAGCTCAGATACGCAGTATTTT. V is TRBV9 and J is TRBJ2-3; D not resolved. The germline V and J ends were trimmed by 4 bases and 4 bases, with 7 bases remaining between them. This CDR3 contains 12 residues. CDR1 and CDR2 from the germline V gene are SGDLS and YYNGEE.

CDR3 residues: CASSDSGSPDTQYF. The DNA for the CDR3 is TGTGCCAGCAGCGATAGCGGGAGTCCAGATACGCAGTATTTT. The genes are TRBV28 and TRBJ2-3, with TRBD2 identical over 9 bases. CDR3 length: 14 amino acids. Germline values: CDR1 MDHEN, CDR2 SYDVKM. V trimming: 6 bases; J trimming: 4 bases; junction bases outside the gene matches: 5.

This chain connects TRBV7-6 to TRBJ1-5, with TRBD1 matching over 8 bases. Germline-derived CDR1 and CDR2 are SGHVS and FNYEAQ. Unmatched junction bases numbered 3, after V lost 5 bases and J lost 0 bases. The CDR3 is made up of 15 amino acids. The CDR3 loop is CASSPTGASNQPQHF. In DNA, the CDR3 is TGTGCCAGCAGCCCGACAGGGGCTAGCAATCAGCCCCAGCATTTT.

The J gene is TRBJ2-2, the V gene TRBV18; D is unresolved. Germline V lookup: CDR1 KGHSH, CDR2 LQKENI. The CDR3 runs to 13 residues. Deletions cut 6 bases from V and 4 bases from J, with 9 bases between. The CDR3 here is CASSGSSTGELFF. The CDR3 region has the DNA TGTGCCAGCTCGGGTAGCAGCACCGGGGAGCTGTTTTTT.

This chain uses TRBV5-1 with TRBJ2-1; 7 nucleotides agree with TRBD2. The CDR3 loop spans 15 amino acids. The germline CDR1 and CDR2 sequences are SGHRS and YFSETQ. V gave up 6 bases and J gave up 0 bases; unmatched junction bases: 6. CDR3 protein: CASTREGSSYNEQFF. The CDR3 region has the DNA TGCGCCAGCACCAGGGAGGGGAGCTCCTACAATGAGCAGTTCTTC. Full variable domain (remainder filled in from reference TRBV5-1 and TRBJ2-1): KAGVTQTPRYLIKTRGQQVTLSCSPISGHRSVSWYQQTPGQGLQFLFEYFSETQRNKGNFPGRFSGRQFSNSRSEMNVSTLELGDSALYLCASTREGSSYNEQFFGPGTRLTVL.

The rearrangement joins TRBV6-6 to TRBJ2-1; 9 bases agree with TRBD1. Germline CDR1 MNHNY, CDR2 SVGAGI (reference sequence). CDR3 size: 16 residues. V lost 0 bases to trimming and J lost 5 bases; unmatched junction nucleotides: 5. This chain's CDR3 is CASSYSSGQGHNEQFF. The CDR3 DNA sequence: TGTGCCAGCAGTTACTCTTCGGGACAGGGCCACAATGAGCAGTTCTTC.

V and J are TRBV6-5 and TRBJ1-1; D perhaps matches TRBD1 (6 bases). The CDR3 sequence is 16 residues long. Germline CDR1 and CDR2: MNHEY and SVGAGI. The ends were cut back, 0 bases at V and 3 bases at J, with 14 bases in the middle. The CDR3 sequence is CASSYSTHRVDTEAFF. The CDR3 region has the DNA TGTGCCAGCAGTTACTCTACACACAGGGTGGACACTGAAGCTTTCTTT.

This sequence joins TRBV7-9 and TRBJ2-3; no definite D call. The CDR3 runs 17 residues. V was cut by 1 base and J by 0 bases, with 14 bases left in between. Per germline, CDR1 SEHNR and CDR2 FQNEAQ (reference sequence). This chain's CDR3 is CASSLDLAGPSTDTQYF. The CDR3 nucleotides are TGTGCCAGCAGCTTAGACTTGGCAGGTCCTAGCACAGATACGCAGTATTTT.

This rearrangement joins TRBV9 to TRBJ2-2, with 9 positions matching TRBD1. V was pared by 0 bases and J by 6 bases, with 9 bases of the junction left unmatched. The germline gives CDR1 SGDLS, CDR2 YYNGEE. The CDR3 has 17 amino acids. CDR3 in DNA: TGTGCCAGCAGCGTAGTAGGGGACAGGGACCGCTCCGGGGAGCTGTTTTTT. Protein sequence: CASSVVGDRDRSGELFF.

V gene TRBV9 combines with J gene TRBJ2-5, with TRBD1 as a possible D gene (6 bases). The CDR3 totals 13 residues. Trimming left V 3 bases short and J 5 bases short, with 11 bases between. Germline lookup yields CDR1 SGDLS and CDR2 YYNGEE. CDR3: CASSAQGKETQYF. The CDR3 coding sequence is TGTGCCAGCAGCGCACAGGGTAAGGAGACCCAGTACTTC.

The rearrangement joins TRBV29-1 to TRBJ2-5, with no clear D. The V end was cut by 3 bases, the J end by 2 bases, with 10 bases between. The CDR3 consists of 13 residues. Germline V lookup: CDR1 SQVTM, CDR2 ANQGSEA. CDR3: CSVDKRQQETQYF. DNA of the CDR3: TGCAGCGTTGATAAGAGGCAGCAAGAGACCCAGTACTTC.

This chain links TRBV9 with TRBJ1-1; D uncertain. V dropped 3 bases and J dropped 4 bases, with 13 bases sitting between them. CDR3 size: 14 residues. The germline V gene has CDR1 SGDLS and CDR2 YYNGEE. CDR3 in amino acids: CASSAEGAGTEAFF. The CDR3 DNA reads TGTGCCAGCAGCGCAGAGGGAGCCGGCACTGAAGCTTTCTTT. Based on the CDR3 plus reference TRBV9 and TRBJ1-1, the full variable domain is DSGVTQTPKHLITATGQRVTLRCSPRSGDLSVYWYQQSLDQGLQFLIQYYNGEERAKGNILERFSAQQFPDLHSELNLSSLELGDSALYFCASSAEGAGTEAFFGQGTRLTVV.

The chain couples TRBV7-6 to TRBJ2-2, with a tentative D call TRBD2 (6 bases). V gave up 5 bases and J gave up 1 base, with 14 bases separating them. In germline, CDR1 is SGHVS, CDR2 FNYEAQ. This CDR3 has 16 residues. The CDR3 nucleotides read TGTGCCAGCAGCCCCCTCCCCGGGGGGAACACCGGGGAGCTGTTTTTT. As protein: CASSPLPGGNTGELFF.

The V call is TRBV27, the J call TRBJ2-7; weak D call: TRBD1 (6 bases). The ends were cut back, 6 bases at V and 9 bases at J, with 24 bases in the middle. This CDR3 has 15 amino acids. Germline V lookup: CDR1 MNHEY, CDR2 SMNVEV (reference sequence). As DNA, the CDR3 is TGTGCCAGCAGGGGACACGGGACGGGTGAAAATGTGCAGTACTTC. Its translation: CASRGHGTGENVQYF.